This T cell receptor beta chain was found in a study of post-analysis software for immune sequencing data. General study results and limits: Among multiple sclerosis patients, normalized Chao1 diversity was significantly below that of controls. The study found TRBV5-6, TRBV5-1 and TRBV20-1 among a handful of TRBV segments more frequent in patients than controls.

This CDR3 contains 19 residues. Germline CDR1 DFQATT, CDR2 SNEGSKA (reference sequence). Trimming removed 6 bases from V and 0 bases from J; junction bases left unmatched: 13. Sequencing libraries made from TCR beta cDNA carried unique molecular identifiers. Hundreds of thousands of cDNA molecules were obtained from 1 to 10 million T cells. TCRdb re-derived calls from the PCR reads in MiXCR, one entry per CDR3 protein. The data contain approximately 440,000 distinct CDR3 sequences, approximately 46% of them seen just once; the ten biggest clones take up 9.5% to 13%. This clonotype was seen only a few times. What it binds is not known.

The rearrangement links TRBV20-1 to TRBJ2-1; 14 bases are shared with TRBD2. This TCR was recovered from a girl under 18 with multiple sclerosis. Input material: blood. The CDR3 DNA is TGCAGTGCGAGCGGACTAGCGGGAGGCCCGAGGAGCTCCTACAATGAGCAGTTCTTC. Its translation: CSASGLAGGPRSSYNEQFF.